Each of the 18 T cell receptor beta chains below was sequenced from the same sample in a study of T cell responses to AZD1222 COVID-19 vaccine. Using immunoSEQ multiplex PCR, the repertoire was profiled, and TCRdb retains in-frame clones only, with some absent. The sample consists of some 130,000 clones, roughly 90% of them appearing once. The sample in question was peripheral blood, obtained on day 0 of AZD1222 vaccination. The receptors come from an adult in good health.

The chain carries TRBV19 and TRBJ1-1; the match to TRBD1 covers 7 bases. The CDR3 contains 13 residues. Trimming at V came to 5 bases and at J to 4 bases, leaving 4 bases not matched to a gene. CDR1 is LNHDA, CDR2 SQIVND, per germline (reference sequence). The CDR3 reads CASSHQGGTEAFF. CDR3 coding DNA: TGTGCCAGTAGTCATCAGGGGGGCACTGAAGCTTTCTTT.

The chain joins TRBV9 to TRBJ1-3, with D tentatively TRBD1 (6 bases). Trimming shortened V by 3 bases and J by 0 bases, and 16 bases separated the two germline ends. The CDR3 extends over 17 amino acids. Germline V gene sequence: CDR1 SGDLS, CDR2 YYNGEE. In DNA, the CDR3 is TGTGCCAGCAGCGCCGCCTCGGGACACCTCTCTGGAAACACCATATATTTT. It specifies CASSAASGHLSGNTIYF.

The chain employs TRBV27 and TRBJ2-6; 7 nucleotides match TRBD1. The CDR3 consists of 20 residues. J was trimmed by 3 bases and V by 4 bases; bases with no gene match: 18. Germline CDR1 MNHEY, CDR2 SMNVEV (reference sequence). CDR3 loop: CASSSSRARQGGLGANVLTF. In DNA, the CDR3 is TGTGCCAGCAGTTCCTCGCGGGCCCGACAGGGTGGACTTGGGGCCAACGTCCTGACTTTC. The full variable domain, with the rest looked up from reference TRBV27 and TRBJ2-6, is EAQVTQNPRYLITVTGKKLTVTCSQNMNHEYMSWYRQDPGLGLRQIYYSMNVEVTDKGDVPEGYKVSRKEKRNFPLILESPSPNQTSLYFCASSSSRARQGGLGANVLTFGAGSRLTVL.

The gene calls are TRBV5-1 and TRBJ1-1, with D perhaps matching TRBD1 (5 bases). Germline V gene lookup returns CDR1 SGHRS and CDR2 YFSETQ. The length of the CDR3 is 13 residues. V dropped 6 bases and J dropped 1 base, with 10 bases sitting between them. The CDR3: CASMVGGNTEAFF. As DNA, the CDR3 is TGCGCCAGCATGGTCGGGGGGAACACTGAAGCTTTCTTT.

This chain uses TRBV19 with TRBJ1-2, with D unclear. Germline V gene lookup returns CDR1 LNHDA and CDR2 SQIVND (reference sequence). The CDR3 covers 13 residues. Trimming removed 3 bases from V and 4 bases from J, with 9 bases in between. The CDR3 protein is CASSIADFYGYTF. The CDR3 DNA reads as TGTGCCAGTAGTATCGCGGACTTCTATGGCTACACCTTC.

This chain joins TRBV19 and TRBJ1-1, with 9 positions matching TRBD1. The V gene end was trimmed by 5 bases and the J gene end by 4 bases; junction bases not matched to a gene: 5. The CDR3 runs to 14 residues. Germline V gives CDR1 LNHDA, CDR2 SQIVND (reference sequence). The chain's CDR3 is CASSDRGGGTEAFF. CDR3 sequence (DNA): TGTGCCAGTAGTGACAGGGGGGGCGGCACTGAAGCTTTCTTT.

This clone was detected once. J is TRBJ2-7 and V is TRBV2; no firm D call. Germline CDR1 is SNHLY and CDR2 is FYNNEI. This CDR3 spans 11 amino acids. Trimming stripped 4 bases from V and 3 bases from J, with 4 bases between. The CDR3 sequence is CASSGSYEQYF. CDR3 bases: TGTGCCAGCAGTGGTAGCTACGAGCAGTACTTC.

This rearrangement joins TRBV19 to TRBJ1-4; D is unresolved. Germline V CDR1 and CDR2: LNHDA, SQIVND (reference sequence). V dropped 3 bases and J dropped 8 bases, with 7 bases sitting between them. The CDR3 is 12 residues long. DNA for the CDR3: TGTGCCAGTAGTATTGCGAGAGAAAAACTGTTTTTT. This encodes CASSIAREKLFF.

The V call is TRBV6-2 or TRBV6-3, the J call TRBJ1-5; no clear D gene. V was pared by 5 bases and J by 0 bases, with 11 bases between. Looked up from germline, CDR1 is MNHEY and CDR2 is SVGEGT. The CDR3 sequence is 15 residues long. The CDR3 is CASSTQRNSNQPQHF. CDR3 nucleotides: TGTGCCAGCAGTACTCAGAGAAATAGCAATCAGCCCCAGCATTTT.

CDR3 protein: CASSFRDRDNYGYTF. CDR3 in DNA: TGTGCCAGCAGTTTCCGGGACAGGGATAACTATGGCTACACCTTC. V is TRBV28 and J is TRBJ1-2; 9 bases agree with TRBD1. The CDR3 runs 15 residues. Unmatched junction bases numbered 3, after V lost 3 bases and J lost 1 base. The germline gives CDR1 MDHEN, CDR2 SYDVKM.

This clone was recorded once. V and J are TRBV28 and TRBJ1-6, with no clear D. The CDR3 runs 16 residues. V was pared by 2 bases and J by 10 bases, with 18 bases between. Per germline, CDR1 MDHEN and CDR2 SYDVKM. The CDR3: CASSLRPGLMRSPLHF. The CDR3 nucleotides read TGTGCCAGCAGTTTACGGCCGGGCCTAATGAGGTCACCCCTCCACTTT.

This clone was seen only a few times. The J gene is TRBJ2-7, the V gene TRBV27, with D perhaps matching TRBD1 or TRBD2 (5 bases each). This CDR3 has 16 residues. The germline gives CDR1 MNHEY, CDR2 SMNVEV (reference sequence). Trimming took 5 bases from V and 4 from J, leaving 21 bases between them. CDR3 coding DNA: TGTGCCAGCAGTCCGGGTAGGGGACGCTGGTCGTACGAGCAGTACTTC. Translation: CASSPGRGRWSYEQYF.

The rearrangement uses TRBV5-5 and TRBJ2-2; TRBD1 agrees at 10 bases. CDR1 and CDR2 from the germline V gene are SGHKS and YYEKEE (reference sequence). V shed 7 bases, J shed 6 bases, and the junction held 12 bases outside the gene matches. This CDR3 contains 16 residues. The CDR3 loop is CASALAGTGAAGELFF. CDR3 in DNA: TGTGCCAGCGCCTTGGCCGGGACAGGGGCCGCCGGGGAGCTGTTTTTT.

The J gene is TRBJ1-1, the V gene TRBV5-5; no reliable D call. Germline lookup yields CDR1 SGHKS and CDR2 YYEKEE (reference sequence). The V end lost 4 bases, the J end lost 0 bases, and 13 bases lay between the germline ends. The CDR3 loop spans 15 amino acids. CDR3 nucleotide sequence: TGTGCCAGCAGCCTTTACAGCACTATGAACACTGAAGCTTTCTTT. As protein: CASSLYSTMNTEAFF.

The V gene is TRBV28, the J gene TRBJ1-4, with D perhaps TRBD1 (5 bases). Germline CDR1 and CDR2: MDHEN and SYDVKM. The CDR3 sequence is 16 residues long. V gave up 1 base and J gave up 3 bases, with 12 bases separating them. The CDR3 loop reads CASSLSPGGANEKLFF. The CDR3 nucleotides read TGTGCCAGCAGTTTATCCCCCGGGGGAGCTAATGAAAAACTGTTTTTT.

This rearrangement joins TRBV7-8 to TRBJ1-2; weak D call: TRBD1 (5 bases). Germline lookup yields CDR1 SGHVS and CDR2 FQNEAQ. CDR3 size: 14 residues. The ends were cut back, 5 bases at V and 4 bases at J, with 14 bases in the middle. The CDR3 sequence: CASSAGVGIYGYTF. The DNA for the CDR3 is TGTGCCAGCAGCGCGGGGGTAGGGATCTATGGCTACACCTTC.

This chain links TRBV4-3 with TRBJ1-2; D remains ambiguous. The CDR3 sequence is 15 residues long. Deletions cut 1 base from V and 1 base from J, with 10 bases between. Germline CDR1 reads LGHNA; CDR2 reads YSLEER. The CDR3 loop reads CASSQGRGYNYGYTF. In DNA, the CDR3 is TGCGCCAGCAGCCAAGGACGGGGTTATAACTATGGCTACACCTTC.

In its sample, this clone was seen a few times. This rearrangement joins TRBV18 to TRBJ1-1; 7 bases are a match to TRBD1. CDR1 KGHSH and CDR2 LQKENI come from the germline V gene. After removal of 5 bases from V and 7 bases from J, the junction contained 7 bases not matched to a gene. There are 13 residues in the CDR3. Here the CDR3 reads CASSSGTAYEAFF. DNA of the CDR3: TGTGCCAGCTCAAGTGGGACAGCCTATGAAGCTTTCTTT. The full variable domain, rest sourced from reference TRBV18 and TRBJ1-1, is NAGVMQNPRHLVRRRGQEARLRCSPMKGHSHVYWYRQLPEEGLKFMVYLQKENIIDESGMPKERFSAEFPKEGPSILRIQQVVRGDSAAYFCASSSGTAYEAFFGQGTRLTVV.